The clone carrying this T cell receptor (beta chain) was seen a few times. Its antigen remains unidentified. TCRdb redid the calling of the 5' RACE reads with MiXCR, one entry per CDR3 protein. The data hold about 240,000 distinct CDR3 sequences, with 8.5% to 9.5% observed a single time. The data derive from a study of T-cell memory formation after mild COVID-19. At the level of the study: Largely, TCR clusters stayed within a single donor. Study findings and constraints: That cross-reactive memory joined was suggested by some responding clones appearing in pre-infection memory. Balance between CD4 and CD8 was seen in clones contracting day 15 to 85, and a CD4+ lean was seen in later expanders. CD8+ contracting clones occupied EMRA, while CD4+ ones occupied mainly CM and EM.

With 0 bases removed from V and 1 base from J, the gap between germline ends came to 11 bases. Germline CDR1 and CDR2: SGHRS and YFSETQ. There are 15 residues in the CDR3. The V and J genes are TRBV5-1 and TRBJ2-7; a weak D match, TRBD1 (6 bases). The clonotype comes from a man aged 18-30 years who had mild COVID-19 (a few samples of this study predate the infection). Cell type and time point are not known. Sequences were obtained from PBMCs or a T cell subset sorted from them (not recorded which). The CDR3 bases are TGCGCCAGCAGCTTGGTCCAGGGGATTTCCTACGAGCAGTACTTC. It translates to CASSLVQGISYEQYF.